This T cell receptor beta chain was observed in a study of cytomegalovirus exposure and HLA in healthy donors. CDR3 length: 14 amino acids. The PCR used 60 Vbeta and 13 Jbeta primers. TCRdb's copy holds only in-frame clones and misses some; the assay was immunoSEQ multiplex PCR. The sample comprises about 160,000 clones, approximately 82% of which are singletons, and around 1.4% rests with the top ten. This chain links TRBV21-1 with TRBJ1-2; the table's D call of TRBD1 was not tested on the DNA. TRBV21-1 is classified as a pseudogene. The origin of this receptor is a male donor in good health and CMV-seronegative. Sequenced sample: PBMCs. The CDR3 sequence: CASSTTGMVRGYTF. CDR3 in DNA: TGTGCCAGCAGCACGACAGGGATGGTTCGTGGCTACACCTTC.